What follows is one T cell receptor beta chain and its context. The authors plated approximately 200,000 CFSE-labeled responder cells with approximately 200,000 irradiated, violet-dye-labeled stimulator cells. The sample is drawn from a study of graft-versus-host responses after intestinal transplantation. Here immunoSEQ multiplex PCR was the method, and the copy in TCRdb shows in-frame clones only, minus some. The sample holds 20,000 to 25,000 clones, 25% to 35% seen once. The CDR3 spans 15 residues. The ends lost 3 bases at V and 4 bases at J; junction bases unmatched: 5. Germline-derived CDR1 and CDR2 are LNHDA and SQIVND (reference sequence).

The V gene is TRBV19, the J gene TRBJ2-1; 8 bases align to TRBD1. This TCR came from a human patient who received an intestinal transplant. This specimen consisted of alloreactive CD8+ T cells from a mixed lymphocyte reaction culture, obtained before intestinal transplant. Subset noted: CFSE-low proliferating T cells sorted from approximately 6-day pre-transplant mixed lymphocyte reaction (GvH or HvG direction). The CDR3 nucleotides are TGTGCCAGTAGTATTCAGGGGGCCATTTACAATGAGCAGTTCTTC. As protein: CASSIQGAIYNEQFF.